This TCR beta chain was retrieved from a study of blood T cell repertoires in COVID-19. Study-wide background: Sources were T cells, B-cell-depleted T cells, or PBMCs; the material itself was cDNA or gDNA.

Participant-given clinical history determined each cohort assignment. The assay was immunoSEQ multiplex PCR, and TCRdb's table has in-frame clones only and misses some. The data contain more than 250,000 clones, approximately 83% of them singletons. Sequenced input: PBMCs or T cells enriched from blood (not recorded which). The receptor comes from a man younger than 45 who had recovered from COVID-19.

This CDR3 is CASSSRKQRGGTGELFF. The CDR3 coding sequence is TGTGCCAGCAGCTCCCGGAAGCAGCGGGGGGGCACCGGGGAGCTGTTTTTT. The chain combines TRBV5-5 with TRBJ2-2; 10 bases align to TRBD2. J gave up 4 bases and V 3 bases, and 9 bases lay outside the gene matches. The CDR3 extends over 17 amino acids. Germline V gene data show CDR1 as SGHKS and CDR2 as YYEKEE (reference sequence).